The 10 T cell receptor beta chains listed next were all sequenced from one sample in a study of OX40 agonist ivuxolimab in advanced cancers. Sequencing was performed with immunoSEQ multiplex PCR; in TCRdb, only in-frame clones are kept and a portion is missing. This table holds fewer than 80,000 clones, around 90% found once. This sample comprised CD4+ or CD8+ T cells sorted from blood, obtained in a trial of the OX40 agonist ivuxolimab. Receptors originate from an adult with an advanced solid tumor such as melanoma, head and neck, liver or kidney cancer.

The chain combines TRBV5-6 with TRBJ1-5; D call uncertain. With 3 bases removed from V and 3 bases from J, the gap between germline ends came to 13 bases. CDR1 SGHDT and CDR2 YYEEEE come from the germline V gene. There are 15 residues in the CDR3. The chain's CDR3 is CASSSYAVTNQPQHF. DNA for the CDR3: TGTGCCAGCAGCTCTTATGCGGTGACCAATCAGCCCCAGCATTTT.

The V and J genes are TRBV5-1 and TRBJ2-4; 7 bases agree with TRBD2. CDR1 is SGHRS and CDR2 is YFSETQ in the germline V gene. Trimming removed 0 bases from V and 8 bases from J; junction bases left unmatched: 5. This CDR3 contains 14 residues. DNA of the CDR3: TGCGCCAGCAGCTTGGCTGAGGGGAGGGACATTCAGTACTTC. Its protein product is CASSLAEGRDIQYF.

This rearrangement joins TRBV27 to TRBJ2-5; no definite D call. Near its end, the DNA agrees better with TRBJ2-7, so the J call may be wrong. CDR1 and CDR2 from the germline V gene are MNHEY and SMNVEV (reference sequence). The CDR3 extends over 14 amino acids. The CDR3 protein is CASSLGTTPGEQYF. CDR3 sequence (DNA): TGTGCCAGCAGTTTAGGAACTACTCCGGGCGAGCAGTACTTC.

The gene calls are TRBV2 and TRBJ1-4; D is unresolved. Germline values: CDR1 SNHLY, CDR2 FYNNEI. Trimming took 8 bases from V and 4 from J, leaving 14 bases between them. This CDR3 is built from 14 residues. The CDR3 DNA sequence: TGTGCCAGCTTGAGGGAACTAAATAATGAAAAACTGTTTTTT. This translates into CASLRELNNEKLFF.

CDR3 loop: CATISGGLTEAFF. In DNA, the CDR3 is TGTGCCACAATCTCAGGGGGCCTCACTGAAGCTTTCTTT. The V call is TRBV28, the J call TRBJ1-1; TRBD1 agrees at 8 bases. Germline CDR1 reads MDHEN; CDR2 reads SYDVKM. V dropped 10 bases and J dropped 4; count of bases not matched to a gene: 8. This CDR3 spans 13 amino acids.

The chain couples TRBV6-1 to TRBJ2-5; D is unclear. The DNA end is a closer match to TRBJ2-7, so the J assignment may be wrong. Germline V gene data show CDR1 as MNHNS and CDR2 as SASEGT. This CDR3 region has 12 residues. The CDR3 region is CASSEGLYEQYF. The CDR3 nucleotides read TGTGCCAGCAGTGAAGGGCTCTACGAGCAGTACTTC.

The chain combines TRBV30 with TRBJ1-3; D ambiguous. The CDR3 contains 14 residues. Trimming cost V 5 bases and J 0 bases, with 11 bases left between them. Per germline, CDR1 GTSNPN and CDR2 SVGIG (reference sequence). In nucleotides, the CDR3 is TGTGCCTGGGGAGACGGCAGCTCTGGAAACACCATATATTTT. Its translation: CAWGDGSSGNTIYF.

V is TRBV10-3 and J is TRBJ2-2; D possibly corresponds to TRBD2 (6 bases). The length of the CDR3 is 12 residues. The V gene's germline CDR1 is ENHRY and CDR2 SYGVKD. The V end lost 5 bases, the J end lost 6 bases, and 7 bases lay between the germline ends. The CDR3, as DNA: TGTGCCATCAGTTGGGAGGCCGGGGAGCTGTTTTTT. Translating gives CAISWEAGELFF.

V usage is TRBV15 and J usage is TRBJ2-3; 7 bases line up with TRBD2. V lost 3 bases to trimming and J lost 3 bases; unmatched junction nucleotides: 9. The CDR3 covers 16 residues. In germline, CDR1 is LNHNV, CDR2 YYDKDF (reference sequence). CDR3 region: CATSRGGRGGTDTQYF. The CDR3 DNA reads as TGTGCCACCAGCAGGGGCGGGAGAGGTGGGACAGATACGCAGTATTTT.

The CDR3 DNA is TGTGCCTGGTCAAGGGACGGGAACACCGGGGAGCTGTTTTTT. Protein: CAWSRDGNTGELFF. V and J are TRBV30 and TRBJ2-2, with D perhaps matching TRBD1 or TRBD2 (5 bases each). Germline CDR1 is GTSNPN and CDR2 is SVGIG (reference sequence). The CDR3 runs 14 residues. Trimming stripped 5 bases from V and 1 base from J, with 11 bases between. Drawing the rest from reference TRBV30 and TRBJ2-2, the complete variable domain is SQTIHQWPATLVQPVGSPLSLECTVEGTSNPNLYWYRQAAGRGLQLLFYSVGIGQISSEVPQNLSASRPQDRQFILSSKKLLLSDSGFYLCAWSRDGNTGELFFGEGSRLTVL.